This is a list of T cell receptor beta chains from one sample in a study of CD8+ T cells in alopecia areata. Produced via immunoSEQ multiplex PCR; TCRdb's table is partial and in-frame only. The sample holds 150,000 to 200,000 clones, roughly two thirds seen once. The specimen was CD4+ T cells sorted from blood, collected at week 4, from a patient treated with tofacitinib. The receptors derive from a human donor with alopecia areata. The CDR3 runs from the conserved cysteine through the conserved F or W. Fields, in order: CDR3 length, D gene, V gene, J gene, CDR3 protein. The D gene is left open where the match is weak.

14,TRBD2,TRBV29-1,TRBJ2-5,CSADTGLALETQYF
13,NA,TRBV29-1,TRBJ2-6,CSVTGPGANVLTF
14,TRBD1,TRBV2,TRBJ2-7,CASRTQLDRDEQYF
14,NA,TRBV30,TRBJ2-2,CALGRNANTGELFF
15,TRBD2,TRBV30,TRBJ2-1,CAWSVGLAGGNEQFF
15,NA,TRBV7-9,TRBJ2-7,CASSLERGRVPEQYF
13,NA,TRBV29-1,TRBJ1-5,CSVGTFGNQPQHF
14,NA,TRBV30,TRBJ1-2,CAWSHDGGYYGYTF
14,NA,TRBV25-1,TRBJ1-1,CASSGSRGNTEAFF
13,NA,TRBV7-2,TRBJ2-7,CASSLARSYEQYF
11,NA,TRBV29-1,TRBJ2-7,CSVDWDYEQYF
13,NA,TRBV29-1,TRBJ1-1,CSVERQRNTEAFF
15,TRBD2,TRBV5-1,TRBJ2-1,CASSLVLAGSREQFF
14,NA,TRBV30,TRBJ2-7,CAWSVWGQSYEQYF
13,NA,TRBV13,TRBJ1-1,CASSLERGFGAFF
20,TRBD2,TRBV7-3,TRBJ2-1,CASIRRVRTSIRTEDNEQFF
13,TRBD1,TRBV29-1,TRBJ2-3,CSAATGTGDTQYF
12,NA,TRBV6-5,TRBJ1-2,CASSYTNYGYTF
15,TRBD1,TRBV10-1,TRBJ2-2,CASSDGTGSSGELFF
15,TRBD1,TRBV30,TRBJ2-7,CAWSRRGTGYYEQYF
15,TRBD1,TRBV27,TRBJ1-1,CASSQRQGLNTEAFF
13,NA,TRBV27,TRBJ2-5,CASSLPGQETQYF
8,NA,TRBV6-4,TRBJ2-5,CASSREYF
16,NA,TRBV4-2,TRBJ1-5,CASSQDSGHSNQPQHF
14,TRBD2,TRBV29-1,TRBJ2-3,CSVEFLAGTDTQYF
13,NA,TRBV7-6,TRBJ2-3,CASSLLGADTQYF
13,NA,TRBV5-1,TRBJ2-5,CASSRPGEETQYF
12,NA,TRBV29-1,TRBJ2-3,CSVDTGTDTQYF
13,TRBD1,TRBV7-9,TRBJ2-7,CASSYQDRDEQYF
16,TRBD1,TRBV11-2,TRBJ1-2,CASSLGAGQGNYGYTF
13,TRBD1,TRBV2,TRBJ2-2,CASNDRGSGELFF
13,NA,TRBV29-1,TRBJ2-5,CSVVGQGQETQYF
16,NA,TRBV5-4,TRBJ2-7,CASSRGLGTANYEQYF
11,NA,TRBV7-9,TRBJ2-5,CASSLAETQYF
14,NA,TRBV11-2,TRBJ2-5,CASSQPPLAETQYF
13,NA,TRBV13,TRBJ2-7,CASSIRVAYEQYF
14,TRBD2,TRBV6-6,TRBJ2-7,CASKLAGGTYEQYF
12,NA,TRBV5-6,TRBJ1-5,CASSSINQPQHF